This T cell receptor (beta chain) comes out of a study of tumor-infiltrating lymphocytes in primary liver carcinoma. Making TCR beta cDNA involved 400 to 600 ng total RNA and a constant-region primer. Investigators got TCR beta libraries out of three nested multiplex PCR rounds, done with slightly modified ARM-PCR. Running roughly 10 cycles apiece, the first two PCR rounds relied on TRBV1-TRBV30 forward primers together with a C-beta reverse primer. TCRdb independently ran MiXCR on the multiplex PCR reads; one entry per CDR3 protein. This table holds some 190,000 distinct CDR3 sequences, about 60% found once. The CDR3 is made up of 17 amino acids. Germline V CDR1 and CDR2: SGHAT, FQNNGV. V dropped 4 bases and J dropped 4 bases, with 21 bases sitting between them. Findings and limits, study-wide: When set against blood, tumors had a significantly higher top-250-clone fraction (p = 0.039).

The authors took blood RNA from unsorted whole blood and also extracted germline DNA. Before the surgical procedure, roughly 4.3 milliliters of peripheral blood were collected. This clonotype was seen a few times. The antigen is not known. One base away lies a much larger clone, so this may be a sequencing read error. The specimen was peripheral blood. J is TRBJ2-3 and V is TRBV11-2; D possibly matches TRBD1 or TRBD2 (6 bases each). The clonotype originates from a man between 35 and 55 years old with primary liver carcinoma and hepatitis B virus infection. The CDR3 DNA sequence: TGTGCCAGCAGCTCCCTTACCGGGACAACTAGCCCAGATACGCAGTATTTT. Residues: CASSSLTGTTSPDTQYF.